The 16 T cell receptor beta chains given below trace back to one sample, sequenced in a study of identical twins. TCRdb passed the 5' RACE reads through MiXCR, listing each CDR3 protein once. The sample holds hundreds of thousands of distinct CDR3 sequences; 15% to 20% are singletons and the top ten take over 10%. This same sample was also part of a study on T cells expressing NK-cell markers.

Input material: PBMCs. The receptors shown here come from a woman younger than 35 in good health.

In its sample, this clonotype was seen a few times. The chain combines TRBV7-3 with TRBJ2-1; perhaps TRBD2 as D (6 bases). Deletions cut 3 bases from V and 4 bases from J, with 13 bases between. This CDR3 comprises 15 residues. Germline CDR1 reads SGHTA; CDR2 reads FQGTGA. The CDR3 here is CASSFTPAGYNEQFF. The CDR3 coding sequence is TGTGCCAGCAGCTTTACCCCGGCGGGATACAATGAGCAGTTCTTC.

The chain uses TRBV6-2 or TRBV6-3 and TRBJ2-6; D perhaps matches TRBD2 (6 bases). CDR1 and CDR2 (germline): MNHEY, SVGEGT. The CDR3 sequence is 18 residues long. V lost 2 bases to trimming and J lost 0 bases, with 14 bases between them. The CDR3 DNA reads TGTGCCAGCAGTTACGGGGGGACCGCAAACTCTGGGGCCAACGTCCTGACTTTC. It translates to CASSYGGTANSGANVLTF.

The rearrangement links TRBV19 to TRBJ2-1; D perhaps matches TRBD1 (6 bases). The germline V gene encodes CDR1 LNHDA and CDR2 SQIVND (reference sequence). The CDR3 is made up of 15 amino acids. Trimming left V 5 bases short and J 4 bases short, with 15 bases between. CDR3 amino acids: CASSFRTAIYNEQFF. In DNA form, the CDR3 reads TGTGCCAGTAGTTTCAGGACAGCTATATACAATGAGCAGTTCTTC.

This chain links TRBV6-1 with TRBJ2-7; D perhaps matches TRBD2 (5 bases). The CDR3 extends over 13 amino acids. Looked up from germline, CDR1 is MNHNS and CDR2 is SASEGT. V was cut by 8 bases and J by 4 bases, with 15 bases left in between. The CDR3 loop is CASGLRGTYEQYF. The DNA of the CDR3 is TGTGCCAGCGGCCTCCGGGGTACTTACGAGCAGTACTTC.

The genes are TRBV7-9 and TRBJ2-3; weak D call: TRBD2 (6 bases). The V gene's germline CDR1 is SEHNR and CDR2 FQNEAQ (reference sequence). Trimming pared 2 bases from V and 4 bases from J, leaving 10 bases between. The CDR3 extends over 14 amino acids. CDR3 coding DNA: TGTGCCAGCAGCTTACAAGGAGGGGCAGATACGCAGTATTTT. It translates to CASSLQGGADTQYF.

This clonotype showed up just a few times. The V gene is TRBV29-1, the J gene TRBJ2-7; a possible D gene is TRBD1 (6 bases). V shed 8 bases and J shed 3 bases, with 14 bases lying between them. In germline, CDR1 is SQVTM, CDR2 ANQGSEA. This CDR3 spans 12 amino acids. The CDR3 DNA sequence: TGCAGCATCAGGGGCTTGGGCTACGAGCAGTACTTC. This gives the protein CSIRGLGYEQYF.

This chain joins TRBV20-1 and TRBJ2-7; 7 bases fit TRBD2. CDR3 length equals 14 residues. Germline assignment: CDR1 DFQATT and CDR2 SNEGSKA (reference sequence). After removal of 2 bases from V and 5 bases from J, the junction contained 9 bases not matched to a gene. CDR3 DNA sequence: TGCAGTGCTAGACAGCGGGAAAGGGGTCACGAGCAGTACTTC. As protein: CSARQRERGHEQYF.

This clonotype was counted a few times. The V and J genes are TRBV6-1 and TRBJ2-1; 13 nucleotides align to TRBD2. In germline, CDR1 is MNHNS, CDR2 SASEGT. The CDR3 spans 15 residues. V shed 5 bases, J shed 7 bases, and the junction held 5 bases outside the gene matches. CDR3 nucleotide sequence: TGTGCCAGCAGTCTGACTAGCGGGGGGTGGAATGAGCAGTTCTTC. Protein sequence: CASSLTSGGWNEQFF.

Regarding this clonotype: The CDR3 carries no conserved terminal phenylalanine or tryptophan, so it likely arises from a read error. In DNA form, the CDR3 reads TGTGCCAGCAGTTTCCCAGGAAACCCCTACGAGCAGTACCTC. Its protein is CASSFPGNPYEQYL. J is TRBJ2-7 and V is TRBV12-3 or TRBV12-4; D is uncertain. The CDR3 consists of 14 residues. V was pared by 3 bases and J by 2 bases, with 11 bases between.

This clonotype was observed a few times. This chain joins TRBV7-9 and TRBJ1-5; D is ambiguous. Between the trimmed V and J ends, which lost 5 bases and 1 base, there was a span of 9 bases. The CDR3 runs 14 residues. Germline V CDR1 and CDR2: SEHNR, FQNEAQ (reference sequence). The CDR3 nucleotides are TGTGCCAGCAGCGAAGGAGGGAGCAATCAGCCCCAGCATTTT. This codes for CASSEGGSNQPQHF.

This chain joins TRBV12-3 or TRBV12-4 and TRBJ1-1; D not certain. CDR3 length: 15 amino acids. V lost 5 bases, J lost 6 bases, and 19 bases lay in between. The CDR3, as DNA: TGTGCCAGCAGTCCTACGACCGAGTTAAACGCTGAAGCTTTCTTT. As protein: CASSPTTELNAEAFF.

This clonotype was seen ten or more times. This rearrangement joins TRBV12-3 or TRBV12-4 to TRBJ2-1; TRBD2 is a possible D gene (6 bases). The CDR3 sequence is 15 residues long. V lost 5 bases to trimming and J lost 6 bases, with 17 bases between them. The CDR3 loop reads CASSPSVLAFNEQFF. DNA of the CDR3: TGTGCCAGCAGTCCCTCGGTTCTAGCGTTCAATGAGCAGTTCTTC.

The chain joins TRBV20-1 to TRBJ2-3, with D possibly matching TRBD2 (5 bases). This CDR3 is 18 amino acids long. Trimming shortened V by 0 bases and J by 3 bases, and 22 bases separated the two germline ends. CDR1 is DFQATT, CDR2 SNEGSKA, per germline (reference sequence). CDR3 in amino acids: CSARDWIGASYRTDTQYF. The CDR3, as DNA: TGCAGTGCTAGAGATTGGATTGGAGCTAGCTACCGTACAGATACGCAGTATTTT.

This clonotype was detected a few times. The chain has TRBV5-5 and TRBJ2-7, with 7 positions matching TRBD1. CDR1 SGHKS and CDR2 YYEKEE come from the germline V gene (reference sequence). The CDR3 has 17 amino acids. V dropped 3 bases and J dropped 2; count of bases not matched to a gene: 14. The CDR3 here is CASSSRDSPFRPYEQYF. The DNA of the CDR3 is TGTGCCAGCAGCTCGAGGGACAGCCCATTTAGACCCTACGAGCAGTACTTC.

This clonotype was picked up a small number of times. The rearrangement uses TRBV20-1 and TRBJ2-7; D perhaps matches TRBD1 (7 bases). CDR3 size: 17 residues. Germline assignment: CDR1 DFQATT and CDR2 SNEGSKA (reference sequence). Between the trimmed V and J ends, which lost 5 bases and 3 bases, there was a span of 26 bases. CDR3 sequence reads: CSAVPARGRGKLYEQYF. The CDR3 nucleotides read TGCAGTGCTGTCCCCGCGAGGGGGCGCGGGAAACTCTACGAGCAGTACTTC.

The chain couples TRBV7-2 to TRBJ2-7; TRBD2 might be the D (6 bases). Germline CDR1 is SGHTA and CDR2 is FQGNSA. The CDR3 totals 15 residues. Between the trimmed V and J ends, which lost 0 bases and 3 bases, there was a span of 12 bases. CDR3 coding DNA: TGTGCCAGCAGCTTAGCGGCGGGGAAAGTCTACGAGCAGTACTTC. Residues: CASSLAAGKVYEQYF.